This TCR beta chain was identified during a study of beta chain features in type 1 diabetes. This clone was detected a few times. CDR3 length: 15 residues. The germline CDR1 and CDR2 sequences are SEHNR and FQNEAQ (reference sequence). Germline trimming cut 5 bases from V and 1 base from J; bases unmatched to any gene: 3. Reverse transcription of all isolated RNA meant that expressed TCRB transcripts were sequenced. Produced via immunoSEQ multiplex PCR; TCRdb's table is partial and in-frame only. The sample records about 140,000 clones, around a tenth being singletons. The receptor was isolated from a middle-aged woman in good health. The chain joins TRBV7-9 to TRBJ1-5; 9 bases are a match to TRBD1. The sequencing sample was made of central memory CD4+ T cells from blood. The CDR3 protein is CASSPDRGSNQPQHF. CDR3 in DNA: TGTGCCAGCAGCCCGGACAGGGGAAGCAATCAGCCCCAGCATTTT. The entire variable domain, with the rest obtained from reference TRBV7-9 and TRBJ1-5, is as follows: DTGVSQNPRHKITKRGQNVTFRCDPISEHNRLYWYRQTLGQGPEFLTYFQNEAQLEKSRLLSDRFSAERPKGSFSTLEIQRTEQGDSAMYLCASSPDRGSNQPQHFGDGTRLSIL.